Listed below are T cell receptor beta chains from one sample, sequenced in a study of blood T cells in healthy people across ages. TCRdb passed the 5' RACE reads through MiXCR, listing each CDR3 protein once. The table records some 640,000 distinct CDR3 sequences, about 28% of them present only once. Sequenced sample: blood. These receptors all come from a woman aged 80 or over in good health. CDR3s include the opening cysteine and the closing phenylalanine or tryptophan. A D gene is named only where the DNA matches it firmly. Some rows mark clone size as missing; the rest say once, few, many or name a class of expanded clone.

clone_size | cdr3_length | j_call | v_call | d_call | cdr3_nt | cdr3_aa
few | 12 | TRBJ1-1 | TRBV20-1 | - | TGCAGTGCCGTGGGAGTGAACACTGAAGCTTTCTTT | CSAVGVNTEAFF
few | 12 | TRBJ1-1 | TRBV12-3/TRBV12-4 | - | TGTGCCAGCAGAGGGGTAGACACTGAAGCTTTCTTT | CASRGVDTEAFF
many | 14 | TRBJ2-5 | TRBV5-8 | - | TGTGCCAGCAGCTCCTACAGGAGAGAAGAGACCCAGTACTTC | CASSSYRREETQYF
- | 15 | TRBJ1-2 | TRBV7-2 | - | TGTGCCAGCAGCTTAATGTTAACAGGGTCAATAGGCTACACCTTC | CASSLMLTGSIGYTF
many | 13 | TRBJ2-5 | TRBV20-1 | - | TGCAGTGCTAGAGTTGGGGGGTCCGGGACCCAGTACTTC | CSARVGGSGTQYF
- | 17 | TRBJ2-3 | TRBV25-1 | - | TGTGCCAGCAGTGATCGGCCAGCGGGTACCAGCACAGATACGCAGTATTTT | CASSDRPAGTSTDTQYF
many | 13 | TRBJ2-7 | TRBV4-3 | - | TGCGCCAGCAGCCAAGATATCTCCTACGAGCAGTACTTC | CASSQDISYEQYF
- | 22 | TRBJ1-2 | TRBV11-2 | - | TGTGCCAGCAGCTCCCGGACCGACCGACTCCCCTTTTATGACTTTTTATTTAATGGCTACACCTTC | CASSSRTDRLPFYDFLFNGYTF
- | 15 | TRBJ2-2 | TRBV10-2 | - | TGCGCCAGCAGTGGTCGGCGGACGAACACCGGGGAGCTGTTTTTT | CASSGRRTNTGELFF
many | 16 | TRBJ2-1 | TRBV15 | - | TGTGCCACCAGCAGAGATATCGGCGGGGCTTACAATGAGCAGTTCTTC | CATSRDIGGAYNEQFF
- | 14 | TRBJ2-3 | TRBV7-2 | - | TGTGCCAGCAGCTTAGGGCGGGTAACAGATACGCAGTATTTT | CASSLGRVTDTQYF
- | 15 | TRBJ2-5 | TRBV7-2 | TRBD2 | TGTGCCAGCACCCTGGTCGGCGGGGGGGAAGAGACCCAGTACTTC | CASTLVGGGEETQYF
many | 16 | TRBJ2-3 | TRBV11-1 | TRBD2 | TGTGCCAGCAGCACCGGGACTAGCGGCCTCACAGATACGCAGTATTTT | CASSTGTSGLTDTQYF
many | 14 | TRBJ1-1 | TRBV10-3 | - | TGTGCCATCAGTGAGGGGGGGATGAACACTGAAGCTTTCTTT | CAISEGGMNTEAFF
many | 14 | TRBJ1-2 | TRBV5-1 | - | TGCGCCAGCAGCTTGGCCCCGGGCCACTATGGCTACACCTTC | CASSLAPGHYGYTF
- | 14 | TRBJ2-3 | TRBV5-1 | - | TGCGCCAGCAGCCACGGACGCAGCACAGATACGCAGTATTTT | CASSHGRSTDTQYF
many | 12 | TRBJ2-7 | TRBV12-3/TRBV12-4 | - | TGTGCCAGCAGTATCACTGGCCACGAGCAGTACTTC | CASSITGHEQYF
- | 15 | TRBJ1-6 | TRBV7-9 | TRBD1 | TGTGCCAGCAGCGGGGGACAGGGCGGACGTTCACCCCCCCACTTT | CASSGGQGGRSPPHF
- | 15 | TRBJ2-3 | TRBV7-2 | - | TGTGCCAGCAGCTTCTACAGGACGTTCACAGATACGCAGTATTTT | CASSFYRTFTDTQYF
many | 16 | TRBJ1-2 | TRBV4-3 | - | TGCGCCAGCAGCCAAGAGACGACAGGTGGGAACTATGGCTACACCTTC | CASSQETTGGNYGYTF
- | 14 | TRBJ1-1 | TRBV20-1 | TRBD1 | TGCAGTGCTAGCGGGACAGGGGGCCTCACTGAAGCTTTCTTT | CSASGTGGLTEAFF
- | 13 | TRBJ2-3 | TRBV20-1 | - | TGCAGTGCTAGGGATGTTAGCACAGATACGCAGTATTTT | CSARDVSTDTQYF
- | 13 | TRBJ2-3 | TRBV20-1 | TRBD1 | TGCAGTGCTAGGACAGGGGGCCCAGATACGCAGTATTTT | CSARTGGPDTQYF
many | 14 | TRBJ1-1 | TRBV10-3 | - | TGTGCCATCAGGGCGGGGACCGCTAACACTGAAGCTTTCTTT | CAIRAGTANTEAFF
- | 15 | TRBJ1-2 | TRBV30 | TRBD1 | TGTGCCTGGGGAGCCGGACAGGGGATCAATGGGGGCTACACCTTC | CAWGAGQGINGGYTF
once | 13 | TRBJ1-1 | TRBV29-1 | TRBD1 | TGCAGCGGTGAACGCCGGACAGGGACTGAAGCTTTCTTT | CSGERRTGTEAFF
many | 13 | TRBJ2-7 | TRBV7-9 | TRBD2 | TGTGCCAGCGGAGGGAGGGCCTCCTACGAGCAGTACTTC | CASGGRASYEQYF
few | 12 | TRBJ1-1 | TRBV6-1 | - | TGTGCCAGCATCCGGATGAACACTGAAGCTTTCTTT | CASIRMNTEAFF
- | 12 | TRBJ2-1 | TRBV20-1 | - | TGCAGGGCTCAGGGGTCATACAATGAGCAGTTCTTC | CRAQGSYNEQFF